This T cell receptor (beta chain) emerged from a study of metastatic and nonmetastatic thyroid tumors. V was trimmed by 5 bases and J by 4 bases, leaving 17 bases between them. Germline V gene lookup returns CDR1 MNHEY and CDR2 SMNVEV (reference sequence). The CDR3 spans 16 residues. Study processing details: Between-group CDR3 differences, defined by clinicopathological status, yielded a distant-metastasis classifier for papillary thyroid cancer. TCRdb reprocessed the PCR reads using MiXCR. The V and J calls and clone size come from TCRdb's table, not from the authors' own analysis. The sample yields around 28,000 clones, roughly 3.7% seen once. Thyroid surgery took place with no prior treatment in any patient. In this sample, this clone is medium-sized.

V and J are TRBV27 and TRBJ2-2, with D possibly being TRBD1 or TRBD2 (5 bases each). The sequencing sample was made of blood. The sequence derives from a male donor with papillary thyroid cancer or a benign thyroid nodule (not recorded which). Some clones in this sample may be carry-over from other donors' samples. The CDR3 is CASSPLSGDPTGELFF. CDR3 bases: TGTGCCAGCAGTCCACTTTCCGGGGACCCCACCGGGGAGCTGTTTTTT.